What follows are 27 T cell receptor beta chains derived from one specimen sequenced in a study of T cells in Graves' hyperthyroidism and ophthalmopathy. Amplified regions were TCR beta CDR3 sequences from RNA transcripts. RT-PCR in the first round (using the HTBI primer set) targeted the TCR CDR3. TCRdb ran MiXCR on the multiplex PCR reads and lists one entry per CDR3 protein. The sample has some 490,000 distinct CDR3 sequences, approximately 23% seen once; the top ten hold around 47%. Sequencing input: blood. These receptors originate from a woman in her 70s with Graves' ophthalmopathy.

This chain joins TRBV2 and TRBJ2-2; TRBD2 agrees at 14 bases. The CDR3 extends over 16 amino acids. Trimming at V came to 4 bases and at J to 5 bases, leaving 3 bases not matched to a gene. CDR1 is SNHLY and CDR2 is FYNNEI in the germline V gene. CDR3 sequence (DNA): TGTGCCAGCAGTGGGCGGACTAGCGGGGGGACCGGGGAGCTGTTTTTT. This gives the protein CASSGRTSGGTGELFF.

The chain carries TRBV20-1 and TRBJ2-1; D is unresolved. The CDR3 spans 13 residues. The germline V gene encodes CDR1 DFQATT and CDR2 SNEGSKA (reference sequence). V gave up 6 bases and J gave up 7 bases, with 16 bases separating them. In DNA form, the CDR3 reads TGCAGTGCAAGGACGGGCGATTGGAATGAGCAGTTCTTC. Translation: CSARTGDWNEQFF.

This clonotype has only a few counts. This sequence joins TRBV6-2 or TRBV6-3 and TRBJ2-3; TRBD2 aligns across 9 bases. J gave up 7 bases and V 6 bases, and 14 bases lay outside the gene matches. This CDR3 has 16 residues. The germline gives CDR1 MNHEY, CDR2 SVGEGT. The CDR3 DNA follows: TGTGCCAGCAGCGCACCTCTAGCGGGAACCACCAATACGCAGTATTTT. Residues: CASSAPLAGTTNTQYF.

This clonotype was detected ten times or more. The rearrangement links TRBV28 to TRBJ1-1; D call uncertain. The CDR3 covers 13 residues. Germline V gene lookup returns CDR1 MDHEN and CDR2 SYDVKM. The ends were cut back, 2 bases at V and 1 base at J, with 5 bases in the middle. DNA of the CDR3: TGTGCCAGCAGTTTAAGCGGGAACACTGAAGCTTTCTTT. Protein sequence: CASSLSGNTEAFF.

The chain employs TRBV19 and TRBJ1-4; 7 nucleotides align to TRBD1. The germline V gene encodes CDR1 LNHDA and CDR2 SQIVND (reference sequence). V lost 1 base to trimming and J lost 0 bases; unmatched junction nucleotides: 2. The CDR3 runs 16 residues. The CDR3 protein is CASSIGGQSTNEKLFF. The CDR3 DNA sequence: TGTGCCAGTAGTATAGGGGGACAGTCAACTAATGAAAAACTGTTTTTT.

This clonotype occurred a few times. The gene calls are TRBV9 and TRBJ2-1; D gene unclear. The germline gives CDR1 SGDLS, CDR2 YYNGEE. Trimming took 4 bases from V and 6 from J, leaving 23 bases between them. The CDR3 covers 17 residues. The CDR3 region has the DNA TGTGCCAGCAGCACACACTTCACCCGGCCTGGAGTCAATGAGCAGTTCTTC. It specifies CASSTHFTRPGVNEQFF.

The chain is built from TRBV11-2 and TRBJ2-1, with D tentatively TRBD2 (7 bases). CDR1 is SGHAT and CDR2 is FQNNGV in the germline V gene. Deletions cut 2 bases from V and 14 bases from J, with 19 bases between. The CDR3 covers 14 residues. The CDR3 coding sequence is TGTGCCAGCAGCTTAAGGGGGGGGGGATCGGTCAAGTTCTTC. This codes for CASSLRGGGSVKFF.

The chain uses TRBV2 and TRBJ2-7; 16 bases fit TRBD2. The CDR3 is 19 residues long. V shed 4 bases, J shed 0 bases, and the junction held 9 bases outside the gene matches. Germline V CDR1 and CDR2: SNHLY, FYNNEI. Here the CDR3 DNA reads TGTGCCAGCAGTGGGCCGGCGGGACTAGCGGGAGGGAGCTCCTACGAGCAGTACTTC. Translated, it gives CASSGPAGLAGGSSYEQYF.

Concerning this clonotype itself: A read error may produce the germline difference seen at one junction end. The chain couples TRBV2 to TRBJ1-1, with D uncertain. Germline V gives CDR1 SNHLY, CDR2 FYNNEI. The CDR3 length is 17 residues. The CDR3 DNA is TGCGCCAGCAGCCAAGATATATCAGCAGTAGAGACCACTGAAGCTTTCTTT. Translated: CASSQDISAVETTEAFF.

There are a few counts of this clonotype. CDR3: CATSDLRQVQTQYF. Here the CDR3 DNA reads TGTGCCACCAGTGATTTAAGACAAGTCCAGACCCAGTACTTC. The rearrangement uses TRBV24-1 and TRBJ2-5; D is unclear. This CDR3 is 14 amino acids long. Germline CDR1 and CDR2: KGHDR and SFDVKD. The V and J ends lost 1 base and 6 bases respectively, with 11 bases between them.

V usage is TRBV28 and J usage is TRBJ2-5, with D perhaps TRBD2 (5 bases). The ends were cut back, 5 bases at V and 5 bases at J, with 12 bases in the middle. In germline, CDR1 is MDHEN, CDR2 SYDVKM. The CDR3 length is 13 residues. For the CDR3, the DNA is TGTGCCAGCAGTCGGATCGGGGAGGAGACCCAGTACTTC. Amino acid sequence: CASSRIGEETQYF.

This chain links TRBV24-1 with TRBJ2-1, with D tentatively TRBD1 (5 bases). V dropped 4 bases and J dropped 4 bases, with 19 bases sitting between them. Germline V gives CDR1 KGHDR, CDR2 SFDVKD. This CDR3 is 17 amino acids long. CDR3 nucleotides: TGTGCCACCAGTGACCCAGAGCCGGGTAGGGGTTACAATGAGCAGTTCTTC. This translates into CATSDPEPGRGYNEQFF.

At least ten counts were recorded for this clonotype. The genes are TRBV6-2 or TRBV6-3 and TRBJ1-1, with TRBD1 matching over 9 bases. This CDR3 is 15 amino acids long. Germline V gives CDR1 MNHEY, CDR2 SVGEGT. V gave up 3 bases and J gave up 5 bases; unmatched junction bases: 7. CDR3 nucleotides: TGTGCCAGCAGTTATACAGGGGGCGCAGGAACTGAAGCTTTCTTT. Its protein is CASSYTGGAGTEAFF.

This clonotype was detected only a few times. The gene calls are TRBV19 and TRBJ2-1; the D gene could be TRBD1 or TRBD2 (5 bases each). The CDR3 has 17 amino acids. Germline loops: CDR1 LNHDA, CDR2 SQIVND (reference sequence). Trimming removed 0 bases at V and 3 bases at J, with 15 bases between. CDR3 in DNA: TGTGCCAGTAGTATAGATCACAGAGGGGAGAGCTACAATGAGCAGTTCTTC. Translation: CASSIDHRGESYNEQFF.

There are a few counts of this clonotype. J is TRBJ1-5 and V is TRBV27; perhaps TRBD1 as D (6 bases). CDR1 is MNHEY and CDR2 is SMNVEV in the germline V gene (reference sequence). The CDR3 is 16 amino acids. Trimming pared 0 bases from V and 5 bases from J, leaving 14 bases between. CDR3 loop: CASSLSYRAEYQPQHF. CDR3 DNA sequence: TGTGCCAGCAGTTTATCTTACAGGGCTGAGTATCAGCCCCAGCATTTT.

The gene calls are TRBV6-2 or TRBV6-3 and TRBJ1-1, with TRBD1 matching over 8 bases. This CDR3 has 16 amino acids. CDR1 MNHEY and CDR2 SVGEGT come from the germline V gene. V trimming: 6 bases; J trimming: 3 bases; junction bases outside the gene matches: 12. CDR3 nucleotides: TGTGCCAGCAGGGACAGGGTACGGGATTGGTACACTGAAGCTTTCTTT. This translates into CASRDRVRDWYTEAFF.

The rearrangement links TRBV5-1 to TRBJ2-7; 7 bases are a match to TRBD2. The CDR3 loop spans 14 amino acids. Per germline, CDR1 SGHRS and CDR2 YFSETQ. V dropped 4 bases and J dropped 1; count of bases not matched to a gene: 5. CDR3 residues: CASSSQGGSYEQYF. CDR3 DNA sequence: TGCGCCAGCAGCAGCCAGGGAGGGTCCTACGAGCAGTACTTC.

Written as DNA, the CDR3 is TGTGCCAGCAGCTCGTCGACAGGGGAGTTTGGCTACACCTTC. This sequence encodes CASSSSTGEFGYTF. This chain links TRBV7-8 with TRBJ1-2; 8 bases agree with TRBD1. Germline CDR1 reads SGHVS; CDR2 reads FQNEAQ. The CDR3 runs to 14 residues. J was trimmed by 7 bases and V by 4 bases; bases with no gene match: 8. The whole variable domain, filled in from reference TRBV7-8 and TRBJ1-2, reads GAGVSQSPRYKVAKRGQDVALRCDPISGHVSLFWYQQALGQGPEFLTYFQNEAQLDKSGLPSDRFFAERPEGSVSTLKIQRTQQEDSAVYLCASSSSTGEFGYTFGSGTRLTVV.

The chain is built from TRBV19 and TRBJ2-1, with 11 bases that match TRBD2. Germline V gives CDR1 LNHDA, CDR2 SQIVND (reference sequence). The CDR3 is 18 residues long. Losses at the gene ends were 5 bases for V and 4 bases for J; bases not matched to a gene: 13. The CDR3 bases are TGTGCCAGTAGTCGAAAACTAGCGGGGGACCTCCGATACAATGAGCAGTTCTTC. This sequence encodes CASSRKLAGDLRYNEQFF.

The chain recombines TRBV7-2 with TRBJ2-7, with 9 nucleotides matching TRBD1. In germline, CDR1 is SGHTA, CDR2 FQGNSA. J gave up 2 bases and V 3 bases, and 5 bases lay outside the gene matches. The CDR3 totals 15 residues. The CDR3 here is CASSLGTGKAYEQYF. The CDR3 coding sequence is TGTGCCAGCAGCTTGGGGACAGGGAAAGCCTACGAGCAGTACTTC. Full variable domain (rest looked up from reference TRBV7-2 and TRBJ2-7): GAGVSQSPSNKVTEKGKDVELRCDPISGHTALYWYRQSLGQGLEFLIYFQGNSAPDKSGLPSDRFSAERTGGSVSTLTIQRTQQEDSAVYLCASSLGTGKAYEQYFGPGTRLTVT.

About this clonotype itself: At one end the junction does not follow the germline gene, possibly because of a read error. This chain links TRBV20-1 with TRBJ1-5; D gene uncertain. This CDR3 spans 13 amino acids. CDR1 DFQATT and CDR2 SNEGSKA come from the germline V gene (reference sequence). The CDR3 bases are TGCAGTGCGCCGGACGGGAGCAATCCGCCCCAGCATTTT. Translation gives CSAPDGSNPPQHF.

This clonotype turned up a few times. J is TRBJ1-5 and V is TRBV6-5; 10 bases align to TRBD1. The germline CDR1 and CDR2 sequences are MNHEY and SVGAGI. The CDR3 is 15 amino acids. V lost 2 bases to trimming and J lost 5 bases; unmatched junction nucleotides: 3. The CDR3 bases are TGTGCCAGCAGTTACCGGGACAGGGGTCATCAGCCCCAGCATTTT. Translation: CASSYRDRGHQPQHF.

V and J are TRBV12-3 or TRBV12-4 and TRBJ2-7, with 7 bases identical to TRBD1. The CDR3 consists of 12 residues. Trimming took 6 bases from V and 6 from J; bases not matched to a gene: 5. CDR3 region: CASSKRTGEQYF. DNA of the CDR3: TGTGCCAGCAGCAAACGGACAGGCGAGCAGTACTTC.

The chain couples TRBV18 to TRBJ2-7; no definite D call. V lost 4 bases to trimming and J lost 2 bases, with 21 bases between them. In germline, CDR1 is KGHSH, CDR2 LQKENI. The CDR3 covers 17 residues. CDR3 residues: CASSRIQTRLLTYEQYF. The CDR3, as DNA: TGTGCCAGCTCACGTATCCAGACCAGACTTTTAACCTACGAGCAGTACTTC.

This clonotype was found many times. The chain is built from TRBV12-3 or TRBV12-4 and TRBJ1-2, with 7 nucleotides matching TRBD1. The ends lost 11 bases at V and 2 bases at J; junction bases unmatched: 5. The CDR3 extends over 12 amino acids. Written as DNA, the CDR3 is TGTGCCGGACGGGACAGCAACTATGGCTACACCTTC. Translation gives CAGRDSNYGYTF.

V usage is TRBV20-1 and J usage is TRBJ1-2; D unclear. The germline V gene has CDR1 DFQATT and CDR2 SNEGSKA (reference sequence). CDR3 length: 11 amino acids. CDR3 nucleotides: TGCATGGGCGGCGGGGTCTATGGCTACACCTTC. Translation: CMGGGVYGYTF.

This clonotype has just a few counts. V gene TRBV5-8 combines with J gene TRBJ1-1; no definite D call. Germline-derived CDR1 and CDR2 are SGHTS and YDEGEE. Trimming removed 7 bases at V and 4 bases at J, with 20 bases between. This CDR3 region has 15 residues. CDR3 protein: CASLPRWGRVTEAFF. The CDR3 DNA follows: TGTGCCAGCCTCCCCAGGTGGGGTAGGGTCACTGAAGCTTTCTTT.